The present TCR beta chain was sequenced within a study of T-cell reconstitution after alpha-beta-depleted transplantation in children. Whole-study results and caveats: Reportedly, alpha-beta T cells present about two months post-transplant originated from several hundred expanded clones of graft origin. Several patients had high TCRbeta diversity at day 60; it came from surviving recipient T cells and thymic progenitors. After one year, T-cell counts and TCRbeta diversity mostly came from new T cells.

During its preparation, the TCRbeta library received unique molecular identifiers. Each CDR3 protein gets one entry after TCRdb re-called the PCR reads with MiXCR. In the table there are approximately 500,000 distinct CDR3 sequences, about 10% of which are singletons. V lost 7 bases, J lost 3 bases, and 17 bases lay in between. CDR1 and CDR2 (germline): SGHRS, YFSETQ. The CDR3 contains 14 residues. There are many counts of this clonotype. What it recognizes is unknown. This clonotype originated in a child between 2 and 9 years old with inherited bone marrow failure, due to receive a stem cell transplant. The specimen was PBMCs, collected before TCRalphabeta/CD19-depleted stem cell transplant. This chain uses TRBV5-1 with TRBJ2-7; TRBD1 or TRBD2 may be the D gene (6 bases each). The CDR3 DNA sequence: TGCGCCAGCCAGAGACTAGTAGGGGGCTACGAGCAGTACTTC. This sequence encodes CASQRLVGGYEQYF.